Below are 28 T cell receptor beta chains sequenced from a single sample in a study of T cells after yellow fever vaccination. TCRdb recomputed calls from the 5' RACE reads with MiXCR, one row per CDR3 protein. The top ten hold around 17% of the sample, which has nearly 350,000 distinct CDR3 sequences, around 8.1% seen once. Material: PBMCs, obtained roughly seven weeks after the first yellow fever vaccination. The source of these receptors is a man between 18 and 29 years old who received the YFV17D yellow fever vaccine.

The V call is TRBV6-2 or TRBV6-3, the J call TRBJ1-5; D is unresolved. Deletions cut 6 bases from V and 0 bases from J, with 6 bases between. Germline V gene data show CDR1 as MNHEY and CDR2 as SVGEGT. The CDR3 extends over 13 amino acids. The CDR3 loop is CASRDYSNQPQHF. The DNA of the CDR3 is TGTGCCAGCAGGGATTATAGCAATCAGCCCCAGCATTTT.

The rearrangement links TRBV7-9 to TRBJ2-2; D uncertain. Looked up from germline, CDR1 is SEHNR and CDR2 is FQNEAQ (reference sequence). The V end lost 6 bases, the J end lost 0 bases, and 11 bases lay between the germline ends. The CDR3 has 15 amino acids. CDR3 amino acids: CASSSTSANTGELFF. CDR3 in DNA: TGTGCCAGCAGTTCGACAAGCGCGAACACCGGGGAGCTGTTTTTT. The variable domain in full, with the rest retrieved from reference TRBV7-9 and TRBJ2-2, is DTGVSQNPRHKITKRGQNVTFRCDPISEHNRLYWYRQTLGQGPEFLTYFQNEAQLEKSRLLSDRFSAERPKGSFSTLEIQRTEQGDSAMYLCASSSTSANTGELFFGEGSRLTVL.

The chain couples TRBV6-2 or TRBV6-3 to TRBJ1-4; D call uncertain. The germline gives CDR1 MNHEY, CDR2 SVGEGT. V was trimmed by 5 bases and J by 6 bases, leaving 13 bases between them. The CDR3 extends over 14 amino acids. CDR3 residues: CASSTARSDEKLFF. CDR3 coding DNA: TGTGCCAGCAGTACGGCAAGATCCGATGAAAAACTGTTTTTT.

This clonotype has just a few counts. CDR3 coding DNA: TGTGCCACCAGCAGAGAAACGGGAGCTCTCGAGCAGTTCTTC. It translates to CATSRETGALEQFF. V is TRBV15 and J is TRBJ2-1, with TRBD2 as a possible D gene (6 bases). V shed 0 bases and J shed 10 bases, with 13 bases lying between them. CDR3 length equals 14 residues. CDR1 and CDR2 (germline): LNHNV, YYDKDF (reference sequence).

The chain uses TRBV6-1 and TRBJ1-6; D gene ambiguous. Germline CDR1 MNHNS, CDR2 SASEGT. The CDR3 totals 14 residues. V was clipped by 6 bases and J by 8 bases, with 14 bases between them. The CDR3 DNA is TGTGCCAGCAGCCCGGGCAGCGTCGATTCACCCCTCCACTTT. Its protein product is CASSPGSVDSPLHF.

The V and J genes are TRBV6-5 and TRBJ1-2; no definite D call. V was clipped by 2 bases and J by 1 base, with 11 bases between them. From germline, CDR1 is MNHEY and CDR2 SVGAGI. The CDR3 contains 15 residues. The CDR3 bases are TGTGCCAGCAGTTACGTCGTCAGCCTTAACTATGGCTACACCTTC. This encodes CASSYVVSLNYGYTF.

J is TRBJ1-1 and V is TRBV7-7, with D hard to call. Germline CDR1 is SSHAT and CDR2 is FNYEAQ (reference sequence). Between the trimmed V and J ends, which lost 5 bases and 3 bases, there was a span of 10 bases. This CDR3 has 13 residues. For the CDR3, the DNA is TGTGCCAGCAGCCTCCGGCTCCACACTGAAGCTTTCTTT. This codes for CASSLRLHTEAFF.

This clonotype has just a few counts. The chain is built from TRBV4-1 and TRBJ2-3; 7 positions match TRBD2. Germline CDR1 MGHRA, CDR2 YSYEKL. V gave up 0 bases and J gave up 5 bases; unmatched junction bases: 8. The CDR3 loop spans 16 amino acids. CDR3 nucleotide sequence: TGCGCCAGCAGCCAAGAATGGGGGACTAACATAGATACGCAGTATTTT. Amino acid sequence: CASSQEWGTNIDTQYF.

The chain recombines TRBV5-4 with TRBJ2-7; D uncertain. The germline gives CDR1 SGHNT, CDR2 YYREEE (reference sequence). Deletions cut 3 bases from V and 0 bases from J, with 13 bases between. The CDR3 length is 15 residues. CDR3 in DNA: TGTGCCAGCAGCTGCGCCCTGTCCCCCTCCTACGAGCAGTACGTC. It translates to CASSCALSPSYEQYV.

This clonotype was observed a few times. The rearrangement uses TRBV5-5 and TRBJ2-3; no clear D. The germline CDR1 and CDR2 sequences are SGHKS and YYEKEE (reference sequence). The length of the CDR3 is 14 residues. Trimming stripped 3 bases from V and 3 bases from J, with 11 bases between. The CDR3 nucleotides read TGTGCCAGCAGCTCTACTGACGGGACAGATACGCAGTATTTT. Protein product: CASSSTDGTDTQYF.

The chain is built from TRBV7-6 and TRBJ1-4; maybe TRBD1 (5 bases). Trimming left V 5 bases short and J 3 bases short, with 13 bases between. The CDR3 spans 15 residues. Germline V gene data show CDR1 as SGHVS and CDR2 as FNYEAQ. The CDR3 DNA sequence: TGTGCCAGCAGCGGGGGTCTTGCAGCTAATGAAAAACTGTTTTTT. This translates into CASSGGLAANEKLFF. Supplemented by reference TRBV7-6 and TRBJ1-4, the full variable domain reads GAGVSQSPRYKVTKRGQDVALRCDPISGHVSLYWYRQALGQGPEFLTYFNYEAQQDKSGLPNDRFSAERPEGSISTLTIQRTEQRDSAMYRCASSGGLAANEKLFFGSGTQLSVL.

This clonotype came up a few times. V gene TRBV2 combines with J gene TRBJ1-4; a possible D gene is TRBD1 (6 bases). The CDR3 covers 14 residues. Trimming cost V 5 bases and J 4 bases, with 11 bases left between them. Germline values: CDR1 SNHLY, CDR2 FYNNEI. CDR3 in amino acids: CASSRTAFNEKLFF. DNA for the CDR3: TGTGCCAGCAGTCGGACAGCCTTTAATGAAAAACTGTTTTTT.

The chain combines TRBV5-1 with TRBJ2-3, with D perhaps assigned TRBD1 or TRBD2 (5 bases each). Germline loops: CDR1 SGHRS, CDR2 YFSETQ. The CDR3 loop spans 18 amino acids. V was cut by 3 bases and J by 0 bases, with 20 bases left in between. The CDR3 sequence: CASSSWPGTGSSTDTQYF. The DNA for the CDR3 is TGCGCCAGCAGCTCGTGGCCCGGGACGGGATCTAGCACAGATACGCAGTATTTT.

This clonotype came up a few times. The V gene is TRBV4-1, the J gene TRBJ1-6; D is perhaps TRBD1 (6 bases). From germline, CDR1 is MGHRA and CDR2 YSYEKL. Trimming pared 1 base from V and 9 bases from J, leaving 16 bases between. The CDR3 contains 16 residues. CDR3 in DNA: TGCGCCAGCAGCCAAGTCTCAGGACAGCCGATTTCACCCCTCCACTTT. It is translated as CASSQVSGQPISPLHF.

The chain carries TRBV7-9 and TRBJ1-1, with D unresolved. Germline loops: CDR1 SEHNR, CDR2 FQNEAQ (reference sequence). Trimming left V 1 base short and J 0 bases short, with 15 bases between. The CDR3 extends over 17 amino acids. The CDR3 coding sequence is TGTGCCAGCAGCTTAGTTAAGTCGGTAGGGATGAACACTGAAGCTTTCTTT. Protein product: CASSLVKSVGMNTEAFF.

CDR3 nucleotide sequence: TGCAGTGCTTACCTGGCCGGGGCCGGGCAAGAGACCCAGTACTTC. This encodes CSAYLAGAGQETQYF. The V and J genes are TRBV20-1 and TRBJ2-5, with D perhaps given as TRBD1 or TRBD2 (5 bases each). Germline V gene sequence: CDR1 DFQATT, CDR2 SNEGSKA (reference sequence). V was shortened by 5 bases and J by 2 bases, with 18 bases between the two germline ends. CDR3 length: 15 amino acids.

In its sample, this clonotype was seen many times. The chain is built from TRBV6-2 or TRBV6-3 and TRBJ1-4, with a possible D match to TRBD1 (5 bases). From germline, CDR1 is MNHEY and CDR2 SVGEGT. Deletions cut 1 base from V and 2 bases from J, with 23 bases between. The CDR3 has 20 amino acids. This CDR3 reads CASSYYPISGTASTNEKLFF. The CDR3 bases are TGTGCCAGCAGTTACTACCCCATTTCCGGGACTGCGTCCACTAATGAAAAACTGTTTTTT.

Only a few counts were recorded for this clonotype. CDR3 protein: CASSQYQGYEQYV. In nucleotides, the CDR3 is TGTGCCAGCAGCCAATATCAGGGCTACGAGCAGTACGTC. The chain employs TRBV5-5 and TRBJ2-7; TRBD1 might be the D (5 bases). Germline-derived CDR1 and CDR2 are SGHKS and YYEKEE (reference sequence). V was shortened by 4 bases and J by 3 bases, with 11 bases between the two germline ends. CDR3 length: 13 residues.

The rearrangement links TRBV10-3 to TRBJ1-4; no firm D call. The V end was cut by 4 bases, the J end by 7 bases, with 10 bases between. The CDR3 extends over 13 amino acids. Germline values: CDR1 ENHRY, CDR2 SYGVKD. CDR3 sequence reads: CAISGGYGEKLFF. CDR3 in DNA: TGTGCCATCAGTGGAGGGTACGGTGAAAAACTGTTTTTT.

The chain is built from TRBV4-2 and TRBJ2-2; perhaps TRBD2 as D (6 bases). CDR1 LGHNA and CDR2 YNFKEQ come from the germline V gene. Trimming took 3 bases from V and 6 from J, leaving 20 bases between them. The CDR3 is 17 residues long. CDR3 in amino acids: CASSHPGTVVLAGELFF. The CDR3 nucleotides read TGTGCCAGCAGCCACCCCGGGACTGTAGTTCTCGCCGGGGAGCTGTTTTTT.

This clonotype was observed a few times. The chain combines TRBV20-1 with TRBJ2-7, with TRBD2 as a possible D gene (6 bases). The CDR3 length is 15 residues. Germline V CDR1 and CDR2: DFQATT, SNEGSKA (reference sequence). Trimming left V 6 bases short and J 0 bases short, with 18 bases between. CDR3 DNA sequence: TGCAGTGCGGCCTCTAGGAGGGTTAGCTCCTACGAGCAGTACTTC. Its protein is CSAASRRVSSYEQYF.

This clonotype was seen a handful of times. V usage is TRBV7-8 and J usage is TRBJ2-3, with 7 bases aligning to TRBD1. Germline lookup yields CDR1 SGHVS and CDR2 FQNEAQ. The CDR3 has 17 amino acids. V was pared by 1 base and J by 3 bases, with 10 bases of the junction left unmatched. CDR3 coding DNA: TGTGCCAGCAGCTTAGTCCCGGCAGGGGGTGAGACAGATACGCAGTATTTT. Amino acid sequence: CASSLVPAGGETDTQYF.

The chain couples TRBV21-1 to TRBJ1-6; the D call in the table, TRBD1, was not verified against the DNA. TRBV21-1 is marked as a pseudogene. The CDR3 totals 15 residues. Here the CDR3 DNA reads TGTGCCAGCAGCACTCCGGGACGCCAGCGGACACCCCTCCACTTT. This gives the protein CASSTPGRQRTPLHF.

This rearrangement joins TRBV5-1 to TRBJ2-7; D possibly corresponds to TRBD1 (5 bases). The CDR3 totals 15 residues. Germline lookup yields CDR1 SGHRS and CDR2 YFSETQ. The V end lost 0 bases, the J end lost 6 bases, and 16 bases lay between the germline ends. The CDR3, as DNA: TGCGCCAGCAGCTTGGACAGGCCGGCTACGGGCGAGCAGTACTTC. This gives the protein CASSLDRPATGEQYF.

In regard to this clonotype: Since a much larger clone is just one base distant, this may be a read error. This chain links TRBV5-1 with TRBJ2-6; D unclear. This CDR3 spans 14 amino acids. Germline V lookup: CDR1 SGHRS, CDR2 YFSETQ. V lost 1 base to trimming and J lost 0 bases, with 2 bases between them. The CDR3 region has the DNA TGCGCCAGCAGCTTGTTCTCTGGGGCCAACGTCCTGACTTTC. Amino acid sequence: CASSLFSGANVLTF.

This chain links TRBV29-1 with TRBJ2-3; 10 bases are shared with TRBD2. The V segment lost 3 bases and the J segment 3 bases; nucleotides outside the gene matches: 9. CDR3 length: 16 residues. Per the germline V gene, CDR1 is SQVTM and CDR2 is ANQGSEA. The CDR3 sequence: CSVDPGSGGVTDTQYF. Here the CDR3 DNA reads TGCAGCGTTGATCCCGGGAGCGGGGGGGTTACAGATACGCAGTATTTT.

The V and J genes are TRBV20-1 and TRBJ2-5; D call uncertain. Per germline, CDR1 DFQATT and CDR2 SNEGSKA (reference sequence). V was clipped by 6 bases and J by 5 bases, with 7 bases between them. The CDR3 totals 10 residues. CDR3 protein: CSANGETQYF. In DNA form, the CDR3 reads TGCAGTGCAAACGGGGAGACCCAGTACTTC.

This rearrangement joins TRBV5-4 to TRBJ2-3; 11 bases are a match to TRBD1. The CDR3 extends over 16 amino acids. The junction had 8 bases not matched to a gene; V was cut back by 4 bases and J by 4 bases. The germline V gene encodes CDR1 SGHNT and CDR2 YYREEE (reference sequence). In nucleotides, the CDR3 is TGTGCCAGCAGCGCGTGGCGGACAGGGGGCGCAGATACGCAGTATTTT. It is translated as CASSAWRTGGADTQYF.